The clone carrying this T cell receptor (beta chain) was seen once. This table comes from immunoSEQ multiplex PCR, and its TCRdb copy is limited to in-frame clones, with some not included. The table has some 57,000 clones, over 85% seen once; the top ten hold less than 3%. The sample is drawn from a study of control samples from healthy donors and cancer patients. The CDR3 has 14 amino acids. CDR1 and CDR2 from the germline V gene are MNHEY and SVGAGI. V lost 6 bases to trimming and J lost 4 bases; unmatched junction nucleotides: 7. The TCR comes from a man between 25 and 39 years old in good health. This sequence joins TRBV6-5 and TRBJ1-1; 8 nucleotides agree with TRBD1. Sample: blood. CDR3: CASRGQGAFTEAFF. CDR3 bases: TGTGCCAGCAGGGGTCAGGGGGCATTCACTGAAGCTTTCTTT.